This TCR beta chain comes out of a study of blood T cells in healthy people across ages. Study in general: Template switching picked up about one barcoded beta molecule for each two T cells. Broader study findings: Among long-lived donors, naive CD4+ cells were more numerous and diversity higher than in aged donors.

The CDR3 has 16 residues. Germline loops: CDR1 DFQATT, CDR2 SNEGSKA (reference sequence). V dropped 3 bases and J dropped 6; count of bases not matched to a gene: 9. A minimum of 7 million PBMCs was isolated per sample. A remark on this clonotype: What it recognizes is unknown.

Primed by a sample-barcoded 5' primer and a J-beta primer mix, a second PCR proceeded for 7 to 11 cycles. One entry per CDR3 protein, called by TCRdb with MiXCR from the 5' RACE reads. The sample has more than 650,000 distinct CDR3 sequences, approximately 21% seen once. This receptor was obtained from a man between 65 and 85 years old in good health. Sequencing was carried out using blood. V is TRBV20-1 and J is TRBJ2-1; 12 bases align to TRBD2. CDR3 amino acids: CSASSSGRAIPNEQFF. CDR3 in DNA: TGCAGTGCTAGTTCTAGCGGGAGGGCAATACCCAATGAGCAGTTCTTC.